This entry is about one TCR beta chain. What it binds is not known. Only in-frame clones appear in the TCRdb table, and some are missing; sequencing was by immunoSEQ multiplex PCR. The data show under 200,000 clones, under 90% seen once. The data derive from a study of cytomegalovirus exposure and HLA in healthy donors. Study details: The 120 validation repertoires were reported in a later analysis to have been generated on the same platform as the roughly 720 first-cohort repertoires. Study-wide points: Rare TCR sequences dominated, though some public TCRs recurred in many donors. Cytomegalovirus status was reportedly diagnosed by the classifier with high sensitivity and specificity. A subsequent analysis found that TCR clusters from the first cohort also tended to co-occur in the approximately 130 validation repertoires, with 90% to 95% of cluster scores above 0.

V gave up 1 base and J gave up 5 bases, with 11 bases separating them. CDR3 length: 15 residues. Per the germline V gene, CDR1 is SGHAT and CDR2 is FQNNGV. The source is a woman in her late teens or twenties in good health and CMV-seropositive. The rearrangement links TRBV11-2 to TRBJ2-2; D possibly corresponds to TRBD1 (5 bases). The sample taken for sequencing was PBMCs. This chain's CDR3 is CASSLGQGLTGELFF. CDR3 DNA sequence: TGTGCCAGCAGCTTAGGCCAGGGCTTAACCGGGGAGCTGTTTTTT.